These 19 T cell receptor beta chains were sequenced from one sample in a study of blood T cell repertoires in COVID-19. Here immunoSEQ multiplex PCR was the method, and the copy in TCRdb shows in-frame clones only, minus some. The table includes 93,000 or so clones, about four fifths detected once. Material for sequencing was peripheral blood. The receptor source for this set is a human donor in a cohort sampled during active COVID-19.

V gene TRBV3-1 (or the pseudogene TRBV3-2) combines with J gene TRBJ1-3, with a possible D match to TRBD1 (6 bases). The CDR3 extends over 15 amino acids. Germline V gene lookup returns CDR1 LGHDT and CDR2 YNNKEL (reference sequence). The V end was cut by 4 bases, the J end by 2 bases, with 12 bases between. In nucleotides, the CDR3 is TGTGCCAGCAGCCCTTCCGCAGGGGCTGGAAACACCATATATTTT. Translation: CASSPSAGAGNTIYF.

There are a few counts of this clone. The gene calls are TRBV7-9 and TRBJ1-6, with D hard to call. The V gene's germline CDR1 is SEHNR and CDR2 FQNEAQ (reference sequence). The CDR3 has 13 amino acids. V gave up 5 bases and J gave up 10 bases, with 12 bases separating them. The CDR3 spells CASSPIGGSPLHF. The CDR3 DNA reads as TGTGCCAGCAGCCCCATAGGCGGCTCACCCCTCCACTTT.

The chain is built from TRBV5-1 and TRBJ1-5, with TRBD1 matching 8 bases. The CDR3 has 14 residues. V lost 2 bases and J lost 5; bases outside the gene matches: 3. Germline-derived CDR1 and CDR2 are SGHRS and YFSETQ. CDR3 sequence (DNA): TGCGCCAGCAGCTTTGGACAGGGAGATCAGCCCCAGCATTTT. Translation gives CASSFGQGDQPQHF.

This chain links TRBV29-1 with TRBJ2-7; possibly TRBD1 for D (6 bases). The CDR3 totals 13 residues. Germline V gene sequence: CDR1 SQVTM, CDR2 ANQGSEA. Trimming shortened V by 5 bases and J by 3 bases, and 14 bases separated the two germline ends. CDR3 loop: CSVFGQTDYEQYF. Written as DNA, the CDR3 is TGCAGCGTTTTTGGACAGACCGACTACGAGCAGTACTTC.

J is TRBJ1-1 and V is TRBV5-6; no clear D gene. CDR1 is SGHDT and CDR2 is YYEEEE in the germline V gene. This CDR3 is 14 amino acids long. Trimming left V 2 bases short and J 4 bases short, with 12 bases between. The CDR3 here is CASSLPRVSTEAFF. The CDR3 DNA reads as TGTGCCAGCAGCTTACCGAGGGTTAGCACTGAAGCTTTCTTT.

V and J are TRBV10-3 and TRBJ2-6; 7 bases line up with TRBD1. The CDR3 is 18 residues long. Trimming cost V 6 bases and J 0 bases; bases outside gene matches: 11. CDR1 is ENHRY, CDR2 SYGVKD, per germline. The CDR3 protein is CAISSTGTINSGANVLTF. The CDR3, as DNA: TGTGCCATCAGCTCGACAGGGACCATTAACTCTGGGGCCAACGTCCTGACTTTC.

This chain connects TRBV18 to TRBJ1-1; perhaps TRBD1 as D (5 bases). The ends were cut back, 2 bases at V and 4 bases at J, with 11 bases in the middle. The CDR3 sequence is 14 residues long. The germline V gene has CDR1 KGHSH and CDR2 LQKENI. The CDR3 here is CASSPWEGTTEAFF. For the CDR3, the DNA is TGTGCCAGCTCACCATGGGAGGGGACCACTGAAGCTTTCTTT.

The rearrangement uses TRBV3-1 (or the pseudogene TRBV3-2) and TRBJ1-2, with no clear D. The CDR3 extends over 14 amino acids. V lost 4 bases to trimming and J lost 4 bases, with 13 bases between them. CDR1 LGHDT and CDR2 YNNKEL come from the germline V gene (reference sequence). In nucleotides, the CDR3 is TGTGCCAGCAGCCCTGGAGGCGGGATCTATGGCTACACCTTC. This gives the protein CASSPGGGIYGYTF.

The V and J genes are TRBV15 and TRBJ2-3; 10 nucleotides line up with TRBD1. V shed 4 bases and J 6 bases; nucleotides not matched to a gene: 10. Germline values: CDR1 LNHNV, CDR2 YYDKDF (reference sequence). CDR3 length: 16 residues. CDR3 loop: CATSKLRDRGVDTQYF. CDR3 nucleotides: TGTGCCACCAGCAAGCTCCGGGACAGGGGTGTGGATACGCAGTATTTT.

The chain recombines TRBV18 with TRBJ1-1; 7 positions agree with TRBD1. This CDR3 is built from 14 residues. Trimming took 1 base from V and 7 from J; bases not matched to a gene: 6. From germline, CDR1 is KGHSH and CDR2 LQKENI. CDR3 in amino acids: CASSPLDRRGEAFF. The CDR3 DNA sequence: TGTGCCAGCTCACCACTGGACAGGCGGGGTGAAGCTTTCTTT. Drawing the rest from reference TRBV18 and TRBJ1-1, the complete variable domain is NAGVMQNPRHLVRRRGQEARLRCSPMKGHSHVYWYRQLPEEGLKFMVYLQKENIIDESGMPKERFSAEFPKEGPSILRIQQVVRGDSAAYFCASSPLDRRGEAFFGQGTRLTVV.

The gene calls are TRBV6-5 and TRBJ2-5; no reliable D call. Trimming pared 10 bases from V and 5 bases from J, leaving 17 bases between. Germline V gene data show CDR1 as MNHEY and CDR2 as SVGAGI. The CDR3 is made up of 13 amino acids. Here the CDR3 DNA reads TGTGCCACTCGGGTCAGTCCTGGGGAGACCCAGTACTTC. As protein: CATRVSPGETQYF.

The chain employs TRBV7-3 and TRBJ2-2, with 9 bases identical to TRBD2. This CDR3 region has 19 residues. Trimming removed 2 bases from V and 5 bases from J; junction bases left unmatched: 15. The germline V gene has CDR1 SGHTA and CDR2 FQGTGA. CDR3 nucleotides: TGTGCCAGCAGCTTACTGAGTAGCGGGGGCCCCCTCAGAACCGGGGAGCTGTTTTTT. Translated, it gives CASSLLSSGGPLRTGELFF.

The V call is TRBV7-9, the J call TRBJ2-2, with 8 bases that match TRBD2. The germline V gene has CDR1 SEHNR and CDR2 FQNEAQ (reference sequence). V was pared by 1 base and J by 7 bases, with 11 bases of the junction left unmatched. This CDR3 has 17 residues. Written as DNA, the CDR3 is TGTGCCAGCAGCTTAGGGGACTTGCGGGGGGCCGGCGGGGAGCTGTTTTTT. It yields the protein CASSLGDLRGAGGELFF.

This chain uses TRBV7-2 with TRBJ2-1; possible D gene TRBD2, 5 bases. V was cut by 5 bases and J by 3 bases, with 14 bases left in between. The CDR3 length is 15 residues. Germline CDR1 and CDR2: SGHTA and FQGNSA. The CDR3 DNA sequence: TGTGCCAGCAGCCTTACTAGGAGCGACTACAATGAGCAGTTCTTC. This sequence encodes CASSLTRSDYNEQFF.

In nucleotides, the CDR3 is TGTGCCAGCAGCTTGGGAGACCCAAAGTCGGGTGAGCAGTTCTTC. Amino acid sequence: CASSLGDPKSGEQFF. The V call is TRBV5-6, the J call TRBJ2-1; no firm D call. CDR1 is SGHDT and CDR2 is YYEEEE in the germline V gene. The CDR3 covers 15 residues. Deletions cut 0 bases from V and 9 bases from J, with 16 bases between.

The genes are TRBV6-4 and TRBJ1-1, with D possibly TRBD1 on 5 matching bases. This CDR3 region has 15 residues. CDR1 and CDR2 (germline): MRHNA, SNTAGT. The V and J ends lost 6 bases and 1 base respectively, with 15 bases between them. CDR3 DNA: TGTGCCAGCAGCGCCGTGGGGGGTGCGAACACTGAAGCTTTCTTT. It encodes CASSAVGGANTEAFF.

The chain has TRBV5-5 and TRBJ2-5; 7 positions agree with TRBD2. Trimming at V came to 3 bases and at J to 4 bases, leaving 0 bases not matched to a gene. CDR1 is SGHKS, CDR2 YYEKEE, per germline (reference sequence). The CDR3 loop spans 12 amino acids. CDR3 in amino acids: CASSWEGETQYF. CDR3 coding DNA: TGTGCCAGCAGCTGGGAGGGAGAGACCCAGTACTTC.

This chain joins TRBV6-1 and TRBJ1-1, with TRBD1 matching 8 bases. Trimming cost V 3 bases and J 6 bases; bases outside gene matches: 6. Germline V lookup: CDR1 MNHNS, CDR2 SASEGT. The CDR3 runs 14 residues. CDR3 in amino acids: CASSEAGGNAEAFF. The CDR3 DNA sequence: TGTGCCAGCAGTGAGGCAGGGGGCAATGCTGAAGCTTTCTTT.

V and J are TRBV6-5 and TRBJ1-6; D is perhaps TRBD1 (5 bases). Trimming removed 7 bases at V and 8 bases at J, with 9 bases between. Germline V CDR1 and CDR2: MNHEY, SVGAGI. The CDR3 spans 12 residues. CDR3 in DNA: TGTGCCAGCACCCAAGGGGATTCACCCCTCCACTTT. Its protein is CASTQGDSPLHF.